This TCR beta chain was observed in a study of cytomegalovirus exposure and HLA in healthy donors. General study findings and limits: Reported results showed that the classifier diagnosed cytomegalovirus status with high specificity and sensitivity. Most observed TCR sequences were rare, whereas some public TCRs were detected in many donors.

The PCR was carried out with 60 Vbeta primers and 13 Jbeta primers. TCRdb's table, derived via immunoSEQ multiplex PCR, lists solely in-frame clones and lacks some. The data show approximately 190,000 clones, roughly 80% seen once. This clone was detected once. Its antigen remains unidentified. The source of this sequence is a man aged 40-49 years in good health and CMV-seropositive. Input material: PBMCs.

The CDR3 loop reads CASSLSGRGQGARAEAFF. CDR3 bases: TGTGCCAGCAGTTTATCGGGGCGGGGACAGGGGGCGAGGGCTGAAGCTTTCTTT. This chain links TRBV27 with TRBJ1-1, with 12 bases that match TRBD1. The V gene's germline CDR1 is MNHEY and CDR2 SMNVEV (reference sequence). V was pared by 0 bases and J by 6 bases, with 11 bases of the junction left unmatched. The CDR3 contains 18 residues.